The clone carrying this T cell receptor (beta chain) was recorded at least ten times. Its specificity is not known. Each CDR3 protein gets one entry after TCRdb re-called the 5' RACE reads with MiXCR. Altogether fewer than 20,000 distinct CDR3 sequences are present, around 5% being singletons, with the ten largest covering around a tenth. This record comes from a study of spatial heterogeneity in lung cancer. For the study at large: There were consistently more beta-chain sequences detected than alpha-chain sequences. Overall study findings and caveats: Approximate estimated coverage of tumor T cells amounted to approximately 6.8% for alpha and less than 15% for beta chains. The number of expanded tumor alpha and beta chains correlated with mutation number. Of the expanded TCRs, ubiquitous and regional counts tracked the counts of ubiquitous and regional nonsynonymous mutations, respectively.

This CDR3 has 11 amino acids. CDR1 is SGHTA, CDR2 FQGNSA, per germline. V lost 4 bases to trimming and J lost 8 bases, with 8 bases between them. Time point indicated: sample taken at primary tumor resection. Researchers sequenced whole RNA taken from tumor, nontumor lung or frozen PBMC without sorting. Specimen: lung tumor tissue, collected at surgery. This receptor was taken from a female donor with early-stage non-small cell lung cancer. This chain connects TRBV7-2 to TRBJ2-5; no clear D. The CDR3 region is CASSSLGTQYF. The CDR3 bases are TGTGCCAGCAGCTCCCTAGGAACCCAGTACTTC. The variable domain in full, completed from reference TRBV7-2 and TRBJ2-5, reads GAGVSQSPSNKVTEKGKDVELRCDPISGHTALYWYRQSLGQGLEFLIYFQGNSAPDKSGLPSDRFSAERTGGSVSTLTIQRTQQEDSAVYLCASSSLGTQYFGPGTRLLVL.